One and the same sample provided the 15 T cell receptor beta chains below, sequenced in a study of shared clonotypes between healthy human individuals. Libraries were prepared by immunoSEQ multiplex PCR; TCRdb keeps only in-frame clonotypes and omits some of them. The sample contains about 1.1 million clones, 75% to 80% of which appear only once. Input material: memory CD4+ T cells from PBMCs. As to subset: CD45RA-negative fraction. The receptors derive from a man between 18 and 29 years old in good health. Some clones in this sample may be carry-over from other donors' samples.

V usage is TRBV4-3 and J usage is TRBJ1-1; D ambiguous. V gave up 1 base and J gave up 4 bases, with 13 bases separating them. Germline V gene data show CDR1 as LGHNA and CDR2 as YSLEER. The CDR3 consists of 15 residues. CDR3 DNA: TGCGCCAGCAGCCAAGCCAACCGCGGGTCCACTGAAGCTTTCTTT. It encodes CASSQANRGSTEAFF.

The chain employs TRBV7-6 and TRBJ2-7; TRBD2 aligns across 8 bases. There are 15 residues in the CDR3. Germline CDR1 is SGHVS and CDR2 is FNYEAQ. J was trimmed by 2 bases and V by 5 bases; bases with no gene match: 8. CDR3: CASSVTSGVAYEQYF. The CDR3 DNA reads as TGTGCCAGCAGCGTTACTAGCGGAGTTGCCTACGAGCAGTACTTC.

This clone has more than one count but fewer than ten. This sample also contains other DNA sequences that code for the same CDR3. This chain connects TRBV6-5 to TRBJ2-7; 7 bases align to TRBD1. Per germline, CDR1 MNHEY and CDR2 SVGAGI. This CDR3 comprises 15 residues. Trimming cost V 6 bases and J 4 bases; bases outside gene matches: 12. CDR3 protein: CASRPHPQGVYEQYF. The DNA of the CDR3 is TGTGCCAGCAGACCGCACCCTCAGGGGGTATACGAGCAGTACTTC.

V gene TRBV7-2 combines with J gene TRBJ2-5; 11 positions match TRBD1. Germline V gene lookup returns CDR1 SGHTA and CDR2 FQGNSA. The V gene end was trimmed by 4 bases and the J gene end by 5 bases; junction bases not matched to a gene: 9. This CDR3 comprises 16 residues. The CDR3, as DNA: TGTGCCAGCAGCTGGGGGCGGACAGGGGGCCAGGAGACCCAGTACTTC. This gives the protein CASSWGRTGGQETQYF.

CDR3 bases: TGTGCCAGCAGCTTAGCACCTAGCGGGGCCGGGGAGACCCAGTACTTC. It translates to CASSLAPSGAGETQYF. This chain joins TRBV7-6 and TRBJ2-5, with 9 nucleotides matching TRBD2. V was pared by 0 bases and J by 5 bases, with 7 bases of the junction left unmatched. CDR3 size: 16 residues. Germline V gene lookup returns CDR1 SGHVS and CDR2 FNYEAQ.

CDR3 loop: CAISTDLAGGFYEQYF. DNA of the CDR3: TGTGCCATCAGTACTGACCTAGCGGGAGGTTTCTACGAGCAGTACTTC. This rearrangement joins TRBV10-3 to TRBJ2-7; 11 positions match TRBD2. Germline assignment: CDR1 ENHRY and CDR2 SYGVKD. With V trimmed by 5 bases and J by 3 bases, 9 bases remained unmatched. CDR3 size: 16 residues.

The J gene is TRBJ2-1, the V gene TRBV5-4; D not certain. CDR3 length: 14 residues. In germline, CDR1 is SGHNT, CDR2 YYREEE (reference sequence). V gave up 0 bases and J gave up 5 bases, with 9 bases separating them. The CDR3 nucleotides are TGTGCCAGCAGCTTGGAGGTAGCCAACAATGAGCAGTTCTTC. This gives the protein CASSLEVANNEQFF.

The genes are TRBV7-9 and TRBJ2-1; D unresolved. With 4 bases removed from V and 4 bases from J, the gap between germline ends came to 14 bases. CDR1 is SEHNR, CDR2 FQNEAQ, per germline (reference sequence). The CDR3 spans 15 residues. For the CDR3, the DNA is TGTGCCAGCAGCTCTGCCCTTAGAGCTTACAATGAGCAGTTCTTC. Protein product: CASSSALRAYNEQFF.

The V call is TRBV27, the J call TRBJ1-5, with D perhaps TRBD1 (5 bases). The germline CDR1 and CDR2 sequences are MNHEY and SMNVEV (reference sequence). CDR3 length: 13 residues. V was pared by 11 bases and J by 5 bases, with 16 bases between. The CDR3 DNA reads as TGTGCCGCCGCCAGGGACGCCTATCAGCCCCAGCATTTT. This codes for CAAARDAYQPQHF.

This chain links TRBV28 with TRBJ2-1; 12 bases line up with TRBD2. V gave up 7 bases and J gave up 0 bases; unmatched junction bases: 10. Germline assignment: CDR1 MDHEN and CDR2 SYDVKM. The CDR3 is made up of 18 amino acids. CDR3 DNA: TGTGCCAGCATTTCGACTAGCGGGAGCGATAGCTCCTACAATGAGCAGTTCTTC. This sequence encodes CASISTSGSDSSYNEQFF.

V and J are TRBV7-2 and TRBJ2-1, with TRBD2 as a possible D gene (5 bases). The CDR3 is made up of 13 amino acids. The germline CDR1 and CDR2 sequences are SGHTA and FQGNSA. V was cut by 6 bases and J by 6 bases, with 12 bases left in between. CDR3 protein: CASRKRTSNEQFF. The CDR3 DNA is TGTGCCAGCAGGAAGCGCACTAGCAATGAGCAGTTCTTC.

The gene calls are TRBV6-1 and TRBJ2-7; 7 bases align to TRBD1. The CDR3 totals 17 residues. V gave up 3 bases and J gave up 0 bases; unmatched junction bases: 11. Germline V lookup: CDR1 MNHNS, CDR2 SASEGT. In DNA, the CDR3 is TGTGCCAGCAGTGATCGTGCTAAGGGGGCCAGCTCCTACGAGCAGTACTTC. Its protein is CASSDRAKGASSYEQYF.

V and J are TRBV7-6 and TRBJ1-1; 7 nucleotides match TRBD1. V was pared by 1 base and J by 3 bases, with 5 bases of the junction left unmatched. Per germline, CDR1 SGHVS and CDR2 FNYEAQ. The CDR3 consists of 15 residues. The CDR3 DNA reads TGTGCCAGCAGCTTAGAGGGCAGGGGGTACACTGAAGCTTTCTTT. Protein product: CASSLEGRGYTEAFF.

The gene calls are TRBV28 and TRBJ1-5; a possible D gene is TRBD1 (6 bases). The CDR3 covers 14 residues. With 7 bases removed from V and 8 bases from J, the gap between germline ends came to 18 bases. Germline CDR1 is MDHEN and CDR2 is SYDVKM. DNA of the CDR3: TGTGCCAGCAAGTTAGGGGGATTAGAGGAGCCCCAGCATTTT. Translated: CASKLGGLEEPQHF.

The chain couples TRBV7-3 to TRBJ1-1; no firm D call. From germline, CDR1 is SGHTA and CDR2 FQGTGA. The V gene lost 0 bases and the J gene lost 3 bases, with 11 bases spanning the gap. The CDR3 sequence is 15 residues long. Written as DNA, the CDR3 is TGTGCCAGCAGCTTAACAGGTTTGCATGACACTGAAGCTTTCTTT. It translates to CASSLTGLHDTEAFF.